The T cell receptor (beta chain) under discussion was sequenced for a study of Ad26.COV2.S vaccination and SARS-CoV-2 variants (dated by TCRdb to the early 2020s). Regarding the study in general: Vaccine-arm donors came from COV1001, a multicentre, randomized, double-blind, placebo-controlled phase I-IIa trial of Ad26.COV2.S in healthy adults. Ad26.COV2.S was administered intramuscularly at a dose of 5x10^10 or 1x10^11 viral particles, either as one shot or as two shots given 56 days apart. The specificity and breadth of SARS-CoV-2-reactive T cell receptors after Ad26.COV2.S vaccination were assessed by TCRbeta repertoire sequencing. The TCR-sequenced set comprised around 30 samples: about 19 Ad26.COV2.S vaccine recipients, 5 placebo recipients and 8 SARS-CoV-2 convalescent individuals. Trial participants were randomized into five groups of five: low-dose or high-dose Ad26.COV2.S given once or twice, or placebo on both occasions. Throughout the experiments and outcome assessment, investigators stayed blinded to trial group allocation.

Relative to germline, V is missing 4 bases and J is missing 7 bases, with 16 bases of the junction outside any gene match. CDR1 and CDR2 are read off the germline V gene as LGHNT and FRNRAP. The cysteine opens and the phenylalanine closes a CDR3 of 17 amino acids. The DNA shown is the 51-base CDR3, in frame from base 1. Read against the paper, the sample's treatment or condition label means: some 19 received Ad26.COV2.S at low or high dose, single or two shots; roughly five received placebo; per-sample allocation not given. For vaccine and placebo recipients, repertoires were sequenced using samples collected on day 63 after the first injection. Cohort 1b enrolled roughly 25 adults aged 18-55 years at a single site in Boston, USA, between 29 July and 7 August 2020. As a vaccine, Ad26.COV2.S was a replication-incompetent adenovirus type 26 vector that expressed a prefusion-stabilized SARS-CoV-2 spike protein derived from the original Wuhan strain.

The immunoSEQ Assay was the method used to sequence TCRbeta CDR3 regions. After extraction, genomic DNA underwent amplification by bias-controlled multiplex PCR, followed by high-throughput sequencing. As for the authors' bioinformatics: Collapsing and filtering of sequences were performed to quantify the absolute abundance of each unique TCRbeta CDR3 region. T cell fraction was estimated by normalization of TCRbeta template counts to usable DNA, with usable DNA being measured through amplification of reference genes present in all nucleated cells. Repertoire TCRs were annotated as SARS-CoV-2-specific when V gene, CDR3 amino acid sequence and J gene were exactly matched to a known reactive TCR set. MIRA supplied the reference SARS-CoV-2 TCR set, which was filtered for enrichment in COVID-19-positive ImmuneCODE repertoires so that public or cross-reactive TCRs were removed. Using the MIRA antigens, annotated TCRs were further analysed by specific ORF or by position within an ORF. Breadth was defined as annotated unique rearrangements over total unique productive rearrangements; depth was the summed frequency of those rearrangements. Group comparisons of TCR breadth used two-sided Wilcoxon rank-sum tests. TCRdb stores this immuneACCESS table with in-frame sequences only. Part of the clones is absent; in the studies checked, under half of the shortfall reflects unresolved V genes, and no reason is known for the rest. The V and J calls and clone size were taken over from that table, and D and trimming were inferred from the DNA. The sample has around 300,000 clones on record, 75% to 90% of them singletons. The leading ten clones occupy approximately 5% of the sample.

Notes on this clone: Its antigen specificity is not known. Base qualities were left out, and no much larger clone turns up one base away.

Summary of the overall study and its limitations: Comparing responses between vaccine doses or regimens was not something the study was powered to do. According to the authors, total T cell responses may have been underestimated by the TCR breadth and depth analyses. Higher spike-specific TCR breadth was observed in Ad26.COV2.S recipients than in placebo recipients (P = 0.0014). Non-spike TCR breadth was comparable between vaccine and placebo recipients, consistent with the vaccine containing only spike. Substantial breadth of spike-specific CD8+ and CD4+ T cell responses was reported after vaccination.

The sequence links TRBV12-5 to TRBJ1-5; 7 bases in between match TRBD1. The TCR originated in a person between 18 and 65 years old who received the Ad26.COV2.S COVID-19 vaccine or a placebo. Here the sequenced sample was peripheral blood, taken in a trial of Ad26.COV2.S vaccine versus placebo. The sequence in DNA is TGTGCTAGTGGTTCCAGCCCCAACGCAGGGGGAGGACAGCCCCAGCATTTT. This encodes CASGSSPNAGGGQPQHF.